Here is one T cell receptor (beta chain) with its context. The entry originates in a study of blood T cell repertoires in COVID-19. Study summary: Both acute and convalescent COVID-19 samples were obtained from the United States, Italy and Spain. T cells, B-cell-depleted T cells, or PBMCs provided the cDNA or gDNA that served as material.

Original analysis: The assay estimated nucleated cells by amplifying reference gene primers. TCRdb keeps only in-frame clones here, not all; method: immunoSEQ multiplex PCR. The V and J calls and clone size were taken over from that table, and D and trimming were inferred from the DNA. The sample holds roughly 53,000 clones, about three quarters seen once. CDR1 and CDR2 (germline): LNHNV, YYDKDF (reference sequence). The CDR3 length is 14 residues. Unmatched junction bases numbered 7, after V lost 5 bases and J lost 4 bases. Sequenced input: peripheral blood. The TCR originated in a man aged 50 or older with active or convalescent COVID-19. The V and J genes are TRBV15 and TRBJ1-1, with 7 positions matching TRBD1. Here the CDR3 reads CATSEQGRATEAFF. As DNA, the CDR3 is TGTGCCACCAGCGAACAGGGGCGCGCCACTGAAGCTTTCTTT.